Below, 8 T cell receptor beta chains from the same sample are listed, as sequenced in a study of identical twins. TCRdb re-called the 5' RACE reads through MiXCR, storing one row per CDR3 protein. The sample holds about 490,000 distinct CDR3 sequences, 15% seen once. These same data were also listed under a study on yellow fever vaccine responses in identical twins.

The sequenced material came from CD4+ T cells sorted from blood. The receptors were sampled from a woman under 30 in good health.

This clonotype was seen a few times. The genes are TRBV3-1 and TRBJ2-7, with D possibly matching TRBD2 (6 bases). Trimming pared 4 bases from V and 1 base from J, leaving 14 bases between. Germline lookup yields CDR1 LGHDT and CDR2 YNNKEL (reference sequence). The CDR3 is made up of 15 amino acids. For the CDR3, the DNA is TGTGCCAGCAGCCCACACGGGGGTTTATCCTACGAGCAGTACTTC. This translates into CASSPHGGLSYEQYF.

This clonotype was seen more than once but under ten times. This sequence joins TRBV27 and TRBJ1-2; no clear D. Trimming removed 6 bases from V and 5 bases from J, with 10 bases in between. The CDR3 consists of 12 residues. From germline, CDR1 is MNHEY and CDR2 SMNVEV (reference sequence). The CDR3 spells CASSAVGYGYTF. Written as DNA, the CDR3 is TGTGCCAGCAGCGCAGTCGGGTATGGCTACACCTTC.

This clonotype was picked up a small number of times. The chain is built from TRBV5-1 and TRBJ2-4; D may be TRBD1 (6 bases). V lost 7 bases and J 5 bases, leaving 16 bases between the germline ends. Germline CDR1 is SGHRS and CDR2 is YFSETQ. The CDR3 runs 14 residues. The CDR3 here is CASGETGSENIQYF. CDR3 coding DNA: TGCGCCAGCGGGGAAACAGGGTCGGAAAACATTCAGTACTTC. Full variable domain (remainder filled in from reference TRBV5-1 and TRBJ2-4): KAGVTQTPRYLIKTRGQQVTLSCSPISGHRSVSWYQQTPGQGLQFLFEYFSETQRNKGNFPGRFSGRQFSNSRSEMNVSTLELGDSALYLCASGETGSENIQYFGAGTRLSVL.

The V and J genes are TRBV29-1 and TRBJ2-1; no definite D call. Germline CDR1 is SQVTM and CDR2 is ANQGSEA. There are 11 residues in the CDR3. Trimming cost V 3 bases and J 7 bases, with 7 bases left between them. This chain's CDR3 is CSVDGWNEQFF. DNA of the CDR3: TGCAGCGTTGACGGGTGGAATGAGCAGTTCTTC.

The chain is built from TRBV2 and TRBJ2-3; no clear D. This CDR3 spans 16 amino acids. V gave up 2 bases and J gave up 0 bases, with 12 bases separating them. CDR1 SNHLY and CDR2 FYNNEI come from the germline V gene. CDR3 bases: TGTGCCAGCAGTGAAATGCCGACCACAAGCACAGATACGCAGTATTTT. Protein product: CASSEMPTTSTDTQYF. The full variable domain, in which reference TRBV2 and TRBJ2-3 provide the parts outside the CDR3, is EPEVTQTPSHQVTQMGQEVILRCVPISNHLYFYWYRQILGQKVEFLVSFYNNEISEKSEIFDDQFSVERPDGSNFTLKIRSTKLEDSAMYFCASSEMPTTSTDTQYFGPGTRLTVL.

The chain is built from TRBV28 and TRBJ2-7; D ambiguous. Looked up from germline, CDR1 is MDHEN and CDR2 is SYDVKM. The CDR3 consists of 15 residues. Trimming left V 10 bases short and J 2 bases short, with 21 bases between. The CDR3 loop reads CATSNWGPGPYEQYV. The CDR3 DNA reads as TGTGCCACCAGCAACTGGGGTCCCGGACCCTACGAGCAGTACGTC.

This clonotype appeared a few times. The rearrangement links TRBV19 to TRBJ2-2; 14 bases align to TRBD2. The CDR3 contains 17 residues. Per germline, CDR1 LNHDA and CDR2 SQIVND (reference sequence). V dropped 4 bases and J dropped 4; count of bases not matched to a gene: 5. The CDR3 region has the DNA TGTGCCAGTAGTACTCTTGGACTAGCGGGGGGCACCGGGGAGCTGTTTTTT. Translated: CASSTLGLAGGTGELFF.

This clonotype was found many times. This sequence joins TRBV28 and TRBJ2-4; the D is unclear. Germline loops: CDR1 MDHEN, CDR2 SYDVKM. CDR3 size: 19 residues. The V gene lost 6 bases and the J gene lost 1 base, with 25 bases spanning the gap. Here the CDR3 DNA reads TGTGCCAGCAGCCAAGGAGCCGGACGGACGTTTGAGGCCAAAAACATTCAGTACTTC. Encoded protein: CASSQGAGRTFEAKNIQYF.